The next 20 T cell receptor beta chains were all read from a single sample in a study of Graves' ophthalmopathy and Graves' hyperthyroidism. For repertoire sequencing, the TCR beta CDR3 regions were amplified from RNA transcripts. First-round RT-PCR used HTBI primers; second-round multiplex PCR followed. TCRdb re-called the multiplex PCR reads with MiXCR, one entry per CDR3 protein. The sample consists of approximately 460,000 distinct CDR3 sequences, approximately 14% of them appearing once. The source material was blood. These receptors were taken from a woman aged 25 to 39 with Graves' ophthalmopathy.

This clonotype was counted at least ten times. The CDR3 reads CASTTAGGETQYF. The CDR3 DNA is TGTGCCAGCACTACAGCGGGGGGGGAGACCCAGTACTTC. V gene TRBV12-3 or TRBV12-4 combines with J gene TRBJ2-5, with 10 bases lining up with TRBD2. This CDR3 spans 13 amino acids. V lost 7 bases, J lost 5 bases, and 4 bases stayed unmatched.

The genes are TRBV12-3 or TRBV12-4 and TRBJ1-5; weak D call: TRBD1 (5 bases). This CDR3 contains 14 residues. The V gene lost 8 bases and the J gene lost 7 bases, with 18 bases spanning the gap. The CDR3 here is CASCLEGNYQPQHF. The CDR3, as DNA: TGTGCCAGCTGCCTAGAGGGGAATTACCAGCCCCAGCATTTT.

Remarks on this clonotype: This may be a read error: a much more frequent sequence differs by one nucleotide. The chain combines TRBV12-3 or TRBV12-4 with TRBJ2-5; D uncertain. The CDR3 length is 14 residues. The CDR3, as DNA: TGTGCCAGCAGTCTACTCCTAGGCCAAGAGAGCCAGTACTTC. Translation: CASSLLLGQESQYF.

This clonotype was detected many times. The rearrangement joins TRBV29-1 to TRBJ1-2; D gene unclear. The germline V and J ends were trimmed by 4 bases and 4 bases, with 7 bases remaining between them. CDR1 and CDR2 (germline): SQVTM, ANQGSEA. This CDR3 has 11 residues. The CDR3 spells CSVVAGYGYTF. The CDR3 DNA follows: TGCAGCGTTGTGGCGGGCTATGGCTACACCTTC.

In its sample, this clonotype was seen a few times. This sequence joins TRBV6-1 and TRBJ1-3; D is uncertain. The germline V gene has CDR1 MNHNS and CDR2 SASEGT. With 10 bases removed from V and 0 bases from J, the gap between germline ends came to 13 bases. The CDR3 totals 14 residues. CDR3 sequence reads: CATQREFSGNTIYF. In DNA, the CDR3 is TGTGCCACCCAGAGGGAGTTCTCTGGAAACACCATATATTTT.

At least ten counts were recorded for this clonotype. J is TRBJ2-5 and V is TRBV6-5, with 8 bases aligning to TRBD2. The CDR3 is made up of 16 amino acids. V was pared by 2 bases and J by 0 bases, with 5 bases of the junction left unmatched. Germline CDR1 is MNHEY and CDR2 is SVGAGI. CDR3 loop: CASSYRGGTYQETQYF. CDR3 DNA: TGTGCCAGCAGTTACCGCGGGGGGACGTACCAAGAGACCCAGTACTTC.

This chain joins TRBV28 and TRBJ1-2; D is unresolved. The CDR3 has 12 amino acids. Germline CDR1 MDHEN, CDR2 SYDVKM. The V end lost 4 bases, the J end lost 2 bases, and 5 bases lay between the germline ends. CDR3 coding DNA: TGTGCCAGCAGTTGGAGGAACTATGGCTACACCTTC. Translating it yields CASSWRNYGYTF.

In this sample, this clonotype turned up once. The chain is built from TRBV12-3 or TRBV12-4 and TRBJ1-1; D might be TRBD1 (5 bases). This CDR3 comprises 13 residues. With 5 bases removed from V and 6 bases from J, the gap between germline ends came to 13 bases. CDR3 DNA sequence: TGTGCCAGCAGTCCCGAAGGAGGGGCTGAAGCTTTCTTT. It encodes CASSPEGGAEAFF.

This clonotype was found many times. The rearrangement links TRBV6-1 to TRBJ2-5; 10 bases align to TRBD1. The V gene end was trimmed by 6 bases and the J gene end by 5 bases; junction bases not matched to a gene: 3. This CDR3 is 13 amino acids long. Germline values: CDR1 MNHNS, CDR2 SASEGT. CDR3 in amino acids: CASSGTGAETQYF. CDR3 sequence (DNA): TGTGCCAGCAGCGGGACAGGGGCTGAGACCCAGTACTTC.

In this sample, this clonotype turned up many times. The chain couples TRBV28 to TRBJ1-2; TRBD1 agrees at 9 bases. CDR3 length: 14 amino acids. J gave up 8 bases and V 1 base, and 5 bases lay outside the gene matches. CDR1 MDHEN and CDR2 SYDVKM come from the germline V gene. CDR3 sequence: CASSLFATGGGYTF. The CDR3 coding sequence is TGTGCCAGCAGTTTATTTGCGACAGGGGGGGGCTACACCTTC.

The chain has TRBV29-1 and TRBJ2-7; D may be TRBD1 (6 bases). The CDR3 runs 13 residues. V was trimmed by 6 bases and J by 2 bases, leaving 14 bases between them. Germline V gene lookup returns CDR1 SQVTM and CDR2 ANQGSEA. The CDR3 region is CSVILTGTYEQYF. CDR3 nucleotide sequence: TGCAGCGTGATCCTCACAGGGACCTACGAGCAGTACTTC.

There are many counts of this clonotype. This chain links TRBV6-5 with TRBJ2-5; D is uncertain. CDR3 length equals 13 residues. Trimming left V 6 bases short and J 4 bases short, with 12 bases between. In germline, CDR1 is MNHEY, CDR2 SVGAGI. CDR3 region: CASSPDRAETQYF. CDR3 DNA sequence: TGTGCCAGCAGCCCCGACCGGGCAGAGACCCAGTACTTC.

This sequence joins TRBV7-9 and TRBJ1-2; D remains unclear. Germline lookup yields CDR1 SEHNR and CDR2 FQNEAQ (reference sequence). The CDR3 totals 15 residues. The V end was cut by 0 bases, the J end by 4 bases, with 12 bases between. The DNA of the CDR3 is TGTGCCAGCAGCTTAGCTGGGAATCCTCGCTATGGCTACACCTTC. It encodes CASSLAGNPRYGYTF.

This clonotype came up many times. The chain is built from TRBV28 and TRBJ2-7; possibly TRBD2 for D (6 bases). This CDR3 has 13 amino acids. The V end lost 9 bases, the J end lost 3 bases, and 15 bases lay between the germline ends. From germline, CDR1 is MDHEN and CDR2 SYDVKM. CDR3 in amino acids: CASRPSADYEQYF. CDR3 in DNA: TGTGCCAGTCGACCTAGCGCGGACTACGAGCAGTACTTC.

This clonotype was seen at least ten times. The gene calls are TRBV5-1 and TRBJ1-2; 8 bases map to TRBD1. Germline values: CDR1 SGHRS, CDR2 YFSETQ. Unmatched junction bases numbered 6, after V lost 6 bases and J lost 8 bases. This CDR3 region has 12 residues. The CDR3, as DNA: TGCGCCAGCAAGCAGGGGGCCTTAGGCTACACCTTC. Its translation: CASKQGALGYTF.

This clonotype was seen many times. This chain links TRBV12-3 or TRBV12-4 with TRBJ2-7, with TRBD1 matching over 10 bases. The CDR3 is 14 amino acids. V shed 3 bases, J shed 8 bases, and the junction held 7 bases outside the gene matches. The CDR3 DNA follows: TGTGCCAGCAGTTTTAGGCGGACAGGGGGGAAGCAGTACTTC. As protein: CASSFRRTGGKQYF.

At least ten counts were recorded for this clonotype. The CDR3 DNA sequence: TGTGCCAGCAGTTCCCGGAGGGGTCATAACTATGGCTACACCTTC. It encodes CASSSRRGHNYGYTF. The chain uses TRBV12-3 or TRBV12-4 and TRBJ1-2, with D maybe TRBD1 (5 bases). CDR3 size: 15 residues. Between the trimmed V and J ends, which lost 4 bases and 1 base, there was a span of 13 bases.

This clonotype has at least ten counts. The chain has TRBV6-1 and TRBJ1-2, with 8 positions matching TRBD1. The V and J ends lost 5 bases and 7 bases, in that order; junction bases with no gene match: 3. This CDR3 has 12 amino acids. Germline CDR1 and CDR2: MNHNS and SASEGT. The CDR3 nucleotides read TGTGCCAGCAGTAGACAGGGGTCTGGCTACACCTTC. It translates to CASSRQGSGYTF.

This clonotype occurred many times. The chain employs TRBV12-3 or TRBV12-4 and TRBJ1-5, with 9 bases identical to TRBD1. Trimming took 5 bases from V and 6 from J; bases not matched to a gene: 8. The length of the CDR3 is 15 residues. The CDR3 DNA sequence: TGTGCCAGCAGTGGGGACAGGGAGAGGGGTCAGCCCCAGCATTTT. Its protein is CASSGDRERGQPQHF.

With regard to this clonotype: A clone one base away is much larger, so this may be a read error. The gene calls are TRBV28 and TRBJ2-7; 8 nucleotides align to TRBD1. The CDR3 has 12 residues. CDR1 is MDHEN, CDR2 SYDVKM, per germline. The CDR3 sequence is CSSNQGAGEQYF. DNA of the CDR3: TGTTCCAGCAATCAGGGGGCGGGCGAGCAGTACTTC.